This T cell receptor (beta chain) was captured in a study of beta chain features in type 1 diabetes. General study findings and limits: The naive, central memory and Treg TCRB repertoires looked more alike in patients than they did in healthy donors. Unsettled here was the matter of whether HLA type influences TCRB rearrangement. Type 1 diabetes patients had TCRB CDR3s that were shorter (moderately but significantly so) in all four CD4+ subsets.

The germline V gene encodes CDR1 SGHTA and CDR2 FQGNSA. This CDR3 has 14 amino acids. With 2 bases removed from V and 2 bases from J, the gap between germline ends came to 6 bases. Notes on this clone: Its antigen remains unidentified.

Since all of the isolated RNA was reverse transcribed, expressed TCRB transcripts were what got sequenced. TCRdb's table, derived via immunoSEQ multiplex PCR, lists solely in-frame clones and lacks some. The sample yields some 350,000 clones, 13% seen once. The TCR comes from a woman aged 18-35 years with type 1 diabetes. The specimen sequenced was naive CD4+ T cells from blood. The J gene is TRBJ2-2, the V gene TRBV7-2; D remains unclear. CDR3 nucleotide sequence: TGTGCCAGCAGCTTATTTTATAACACCGGGGAGCTGTTTTTT. Amino acids: CASSLFYNTGELFF. The full variable domain, its missing parts supplied by reference TRBV7-2 and TRBJ2-2, is GAGVSQSPSNKVTEKGKDVELRCDPISGHTALYWYRQSLGQGLEFLIYFQGNSAPDKSGLPSDRFSAERTGGSVSTLTIQRTQQEDSAVYLCASSLFYNTGELFFGEGSRLTVL.